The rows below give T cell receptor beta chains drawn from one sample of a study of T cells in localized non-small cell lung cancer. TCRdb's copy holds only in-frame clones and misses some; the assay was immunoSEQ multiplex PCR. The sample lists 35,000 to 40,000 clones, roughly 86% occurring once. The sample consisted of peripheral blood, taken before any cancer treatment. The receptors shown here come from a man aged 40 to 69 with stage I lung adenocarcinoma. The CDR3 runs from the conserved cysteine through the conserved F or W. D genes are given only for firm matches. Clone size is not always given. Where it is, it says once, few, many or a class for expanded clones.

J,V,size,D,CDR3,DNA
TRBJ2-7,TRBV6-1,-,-,CASNGRGEGRDEQYF,TGTGCCAGCAATGGTAGGGGTGAGGGGAGAGACGAGCAGTACTTC
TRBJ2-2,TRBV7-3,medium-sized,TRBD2,CASSPSGNGELFF,TGTGCCAGCAGCCCTAGCGGGAATGGGGAGCTGTTTTTT
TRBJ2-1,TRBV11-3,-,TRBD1,CASSSGTGGRGEQFF,TGTGCCAGCAGCTCCGGGACAGGGGGACGAGGTGAGCAGTTCTTC
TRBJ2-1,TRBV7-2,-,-,CASTLEAGEQFF,TGTGCCAGCACCCTAGAGGCTGGGGAGCAGTTCTTC
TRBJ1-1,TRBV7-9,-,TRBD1,CASSLQGGTEAFF,TGTGCCAGCAGCTTACAGGGGGGCACTGAAGCTTTCTTT
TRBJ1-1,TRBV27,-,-,CASTSGQGSGTEAFF,TGTGCCAGCACCTCGGGGCAGGGTTCGGGCACTGAAGCTTTCTTT
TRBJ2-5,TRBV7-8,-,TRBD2,CASSPLAGEGTQYF,TGTGCCAGCAGCCCACTAGCGGGAGAGGGGACCCAGTACTTC
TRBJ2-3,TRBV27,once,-,CASSLVVGDTQYF,TGTGCCAGCAGTTTGGTTGTTGGAGATACGCAGTATTTT
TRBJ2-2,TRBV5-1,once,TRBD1,CASSPTTGTAGELFF,TGCGCCAGCAGCCCCACGACAGGGACGGCCGGGGAGCTGTTTTTT
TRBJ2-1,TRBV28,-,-,CASRGGNYNEQFF,TGTGCCAGCAGGGGCGGGAACTACAATGAGCAGTTCTTC
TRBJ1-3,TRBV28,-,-,CASSNGQYPRENTIYF,TGTGCCAGCAGCAACGGACAGTACCCCCGGGAAAACACCATATATTTT
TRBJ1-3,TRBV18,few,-,CASSPSGSSGNTIYF,TGTGCCAGCTCACCATCGGGATCCTCTGGAAACACCATATATTTT
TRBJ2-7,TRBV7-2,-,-,CASSLASSAVYYEQYF,TGTGCCAGCAGCTTAGCGAGTTCGGCGGTGTACTACGAGCAGTACTTC
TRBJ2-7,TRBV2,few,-,CASRDSLGEQYF,TGTGCCAGCAGGGACTCATTGGGAGAGCAGTACTTC
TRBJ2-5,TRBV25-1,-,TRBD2,CASSWGGQETQYF,TGTGCCAGCAGCTGGGGGGGTCAAGAGACCCAGTACTTC
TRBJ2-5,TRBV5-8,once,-,CASSLGGQETQYF,TGTGCCAGCAGCTTGGGGGGGCAAGAGACCCAGTACTTC
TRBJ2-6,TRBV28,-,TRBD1,CASRPGTGSTGANVLTF,TGTGCCAGCAGACCAGGGACAGGGTCTACTGGGGCCAACGTCCTGACTTTC
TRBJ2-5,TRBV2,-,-,CASSGLIGAGETQYF,TGTGCCAGCAGTGGATTAATAGGGGCTGGGGAGACCCAGTACTTC
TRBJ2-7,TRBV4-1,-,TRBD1,CASSHSGQYEQYF,TGTGCCAGCAGCCATTCGGGACAGTACGAGCAGTACTTC
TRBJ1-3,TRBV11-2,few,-,CASSYDFRNTIYF,TGTGCCAGCAGCTACGACTTCAGAAACACCATATATTTT
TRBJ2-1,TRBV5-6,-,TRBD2,CASRIYGRAINNEQFF,TGTGCCAGCAGAATATACGGGAGGGCCATCAACAATGAGCAGTTCTTC
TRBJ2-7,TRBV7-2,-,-,CASSAGTRLGEQYF,TGTGCCAGCAGCGCCGGGACCAGGCTAGGCGAGCAGTACTTC
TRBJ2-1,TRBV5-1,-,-,CASSGGAASSYNEQFF,TGCGCCAGCAGCGGGGGAGCGGCAAGCTCCTACAATGAGCAGTTCTTC
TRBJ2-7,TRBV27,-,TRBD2,CASSFHLGTSGYEQYF,TGTGCCAGCAGTTTTCACCTCGGGACTAGCGGGTACGAGCAGTACTTC
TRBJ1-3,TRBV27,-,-,CASSWGVGHWGSGNTIYF,TGTGCCAGCAGTTGGGGCGTGGGGCACTGGGGTTCTGGAAACACCATATATTTT
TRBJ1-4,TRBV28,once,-,CASSLFGRLTNEKLFF,TGTGCCAGCAGTTTATTCGGGCGGTTAACTAATGAAAAACTGTTTTTT
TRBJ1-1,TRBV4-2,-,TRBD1,CASSQVGQGAEAFF,TGTGCCAGCAGCCAAGTCGGACAGGGCGCCGAAGCTTTCTTT
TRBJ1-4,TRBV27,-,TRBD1,CASSLKGDRGSEKLFF,TGTGCCAGCTCTCTAAAGGGGGACAGGGGTAGTGAAAAACTGTTTTTT
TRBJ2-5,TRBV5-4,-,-,CASSLAVAGETQYF,TGTGCCAGCAGCTTGGCCGTGGCCGGGGAGACCCAGTACTTC
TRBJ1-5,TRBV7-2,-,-,CASSPQGLHYQPQHF,TGTGCCAGCAGCCCCCAGGGGCTACACTATCAGCCCCAGCATTTT
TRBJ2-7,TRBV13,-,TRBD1,CASSSSGTGTYEQYF,TGTGCCAGCAGCTCTTCCGGGACAGGGACCTACGAGCAGTACTTC
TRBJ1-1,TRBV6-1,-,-,CASSEASGTPNTEAFF,TGTGCCAGCAGTGAAGCCTCCGGGACACCGAACACTGAAGCTTTCTTT
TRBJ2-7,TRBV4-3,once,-,CASSQDDSDEQYF,TGCGCCAGCAGCCAAGATGATAGTGACGAGCAGTACTTC
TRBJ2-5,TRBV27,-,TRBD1,CASSRWGQGIRETQYF,TGTGCCAGCAGTCGGTGGGGACAGGGAATACGAGAGACCCAGTACTTC
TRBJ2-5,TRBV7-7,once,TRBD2,CASSPNLAGVETQYF,TGTGCTAGCAGCCCGAACCTAGCGGGAGTGGAGACCCAGTACTTC
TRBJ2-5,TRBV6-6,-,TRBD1,CASMESGTGAQETQYF,TGTGCCAGCATGGAATCCGGGACAGGGGCCCAAGAGACCCAGTACTTC
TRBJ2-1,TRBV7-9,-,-,CASSLVSQAPYNEQFF,TGTGCCAGCAGCTTAGTCTCTCAGGCTCCCTACAATGAGCAGTTCTTC
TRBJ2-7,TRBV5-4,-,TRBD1,CASSLVPGGDEQYF,TGTGCCAGCAGCTTGGTTCCAGGGGGCGACGAGCAGTACTTC
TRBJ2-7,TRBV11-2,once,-,CASSLGSDSSYEQYF,TGTGCCAGCAGCTTAGGCTCCGATAGCTCCTACGAGCAGTACTTC
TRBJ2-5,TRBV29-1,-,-,CSVVGVGETQYF,TGCAGCGTGGTCGGGGTTGGGGAGACCCAGTACTTC
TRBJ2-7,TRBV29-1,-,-,CSVASGEDGEQYF,TGCAGCGTTGCTTCCGGGGAAGATGGCGAGCAGTACTTC
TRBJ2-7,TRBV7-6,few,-,CASSFDPGTPHEQYF,TGTGCCAGCAGCTTCGACCCCGGGACCCCCCACGAGCAGTACTTC
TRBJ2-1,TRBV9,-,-,CASSSRPGGEQFF,TGTGCCAGCAGCTCTCGTCCCGGGGGTGAGCAGTTCTTC
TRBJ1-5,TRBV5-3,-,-,CARSHYGGRNQPQHF,TGTGCCAGAAGCCACTATGGGGGACGGAATCAGCCCCAGCATTTT
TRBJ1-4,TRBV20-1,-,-,CSAQANEKLFF,TGCAGTGCTCAGGCTAATGAAAAACTGTTTTTT
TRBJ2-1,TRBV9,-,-,CASSVAMHNEQFF,TGTGCCAGCAGCGTAGCTATGCACAATGAGCAGTTCTTC
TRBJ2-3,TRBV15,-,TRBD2,CATSRDVLAGFTDTQYF,TGTGCCACCAGCAGAGATGTACTAGCGGGTTTCACAGATACGCAGTATTTT
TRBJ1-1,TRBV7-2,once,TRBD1,CASSLRQGMAFF,TGTGCCAGCAGCTTACGACAGGGAATGGCTTTCTTT
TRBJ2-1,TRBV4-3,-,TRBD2,CASSQDRLAGWNEQFF,TGCGCCAGCAGCCAAGATCGACTAGCGGGATGGAATGAGCAGTTCTTC
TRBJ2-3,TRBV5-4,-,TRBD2,CASTKAGSGNTQYF,TGTGCCAGCACAAAAGCGGGATCTGGAAATACGCAGTATTTT
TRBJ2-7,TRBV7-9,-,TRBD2,CASRPAGTSGYEQYF,TGTGCCAGCAGACCGGCCGGGACTAGCGGATACGAGCAGTACTTC
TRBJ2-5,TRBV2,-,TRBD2,CATGLAGESLLQETQYF,TGTGCCACAGGACTAGCGGGAGAATCCCTTCTTCAAGAGACCCAGTACTTC
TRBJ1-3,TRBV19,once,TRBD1,CASSDRASGNTIYF,TGTGCCAGTAGTGACAGGGCCTCTGGAAACACCATATATTTT
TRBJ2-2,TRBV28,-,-,CASSLSRSNTGELFF,TGTGCCAGCAGTTTATCCAGGAGTAACACCGGGGAGCTGTTTTTT
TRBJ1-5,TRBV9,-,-,CASSVGPGGRNNQPQHF,TGTGCCAGCAGCGTAGGTCCGGGGGGACGGAATAATCAGCCCCAGCATTTT
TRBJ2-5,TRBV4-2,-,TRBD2,CASSPGLAGVETQYF,TGTGCCAGCAGCCCGGGACTAGCGGGAGTGGAGACCCAGTACTTC
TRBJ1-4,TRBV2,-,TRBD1,CASSLNRGPTEKLFF,TGTGCCAGCAGTTTGAACAGGGGGCCGACTGAAAAACTGTTTTTT
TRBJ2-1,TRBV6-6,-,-,CASVGIPFNEQFF,TGTGCCAGCGTGGGTATACCTTTCAATGAGCAGTTCTTC
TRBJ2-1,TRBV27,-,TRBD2,CASSLGGVLAGKQFF,TGTGCCAGCAGCTTGGGGGGGGTACTAGCGGGAAAGCAGTTCTTC
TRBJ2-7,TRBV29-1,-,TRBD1,CSVGGGDGTGVLEQYF,TGCAGCGTTGGTGGTGGGGACGGGACAGGAGTATTGGAGCAGTACTTC